The entry below describes one T cell receptor (beta chain). Its antigen is currently unknown. The sequenced target, TCR beta, came from blood CD8+ and CD4+ T cells. This specimen belongs to a study of CD8 T cells in Susac syndrome. It was with random hexamers that about 0.45 to 1 ug RNA was reverse transcribed. TCRdb re-called the immunoSEQ multiplex PCR reads with MiXCR, one entry per CDR3 protein. The repertoire holds more than 150,000 distinct CDR3 sequences, with more than 90% as singletons. The germline V gene has CDR1 SGDLS and CDR2 YYNGEE. The CDR3 consists of 16 residues. The V and J ends lost 0 bases and 0 bases respectively, with 10 bases between them. Study-wide results and limits: The relatively small number of individuals in the TCR sequencing and HLA analysis was acknowledged by the study.

The rearrangement uses TRBV9 and TRBJ2-1; D is unclear. The receptor was derived from a human donor in good health. The sample comprised CD4+ T cells from PBMCs. The CDR3 DNA reads TGTGCCAGCAGCGTAGCGGGCCAAAGCTCCTACAATGAGCAGTTCTTC. Translating gives CASSVAGQSSYNEQFF.